A single sample is the source of the 28 T cell receptor beta chains below, sequenced in a study of CD8+CD57+ T cells in acquired aplastic anemia. Genomic DNA, the template, was used for profiling of the TCR beta VDJ and CDR3. TCRdb processed the reads anew with MiXCR; each CDR3 protein has one entry. The repertoire holds 150,000 or so distinct CDR3 sequences, with around 47% as singletons. Patients sequenced had flow cytometry evidence of CD8+CD57+ cell expansion. The sequenced sample consisted of sorted CD4+, CD8+, or CD8+CD57+ T cells (not recorded which) from PBMCs. The source is a human donor with aplastic anemia.

This clonotype occurred many times. The chain carries TRBV5-1 and TRBJ2-2; 8 bases are shared with TRBD1. CDR3 length: 15 residues. V dropped 4 bases and J dropped 1; count of bases not matched to a gene: 3. CDR1 is SGHRS, CDR2 YFSETQ, per germline. This CDR3 reads CASSPDRENTGELFF. In DNA, the CDR3 is TGCGCCAGCAGCCCGGACAGGGAGAACACCGGGGAGCTGTTTTTT.

The chain employs TRBV2 and TRBJ2-1; 10 bases map to TRBD1. The CDR3 extends over 15 amino acids. Trimming cost V 6 bases and J 5 bases; bases outside gene matches: 7. Germline assignment: CDR1 SNHLY and CDR2 FYNNEI. CDR3 nucleotide sequence: TGTGCCAGCAGGACTTCCGGGACAGGGGACAATGAGCAGTTCTTC. This encodes CASRTSGTGDNEQFF.

The chain uses TRBV25-1 and TRBJ1-2, with D possibly being TRBD1 (6 bases). Germline V gene data show CDR1 as MGHDK and CDR2 as SYGVNS. The CDR3 extends over 16 amino acids. V dropped 3 bases and J dropped 4 bases, with 18 bases sitting between them. The CDR3 DNA reads TGTGCCAGCAGTGATCCCTCCGACAGGCGGGGCTATGGCTACACCTTC. It is translated as CASSDPSDRRGYGYTF.

This clonotype occurred many times. DNA of the CDR3: TGTGCCAGCAGTTACCCGACAGGGAAGAGCTATGGCTACACCTTC. Amino acids: CASSYPTGKSYGYTF. The rearrangement links TRBV6-6 to TRBJ1-2, with TRBD1 matching over 7 bases. From germline, CDR1 is MNHNY and CDR2 SVGAGI (reference sequence). Trimming removed 2 bases from V and 4 bases from J; junction bases left unmatched: 7. CDR3 length equals 15 residues.

This clonotype has at least ten counts. V usage is TRBV11-2 and J usage is TRBJ1-1; no reliable D call. Germline loops: CDR1 SGHAT, CDR2 FQNNGV. The CDR3 sequence is 14 residues long. Between the trimmed V and J ends, which lost 5 bases and 1 base, there was a span of 11 bases. The CDR3 region is CASSPQGRNTEAFF. In DNA, the CDR3 is TGTGCCAGCAGCCCCCAAGGGAGGAACACTGAAGCTTTCTTT. The entire variable domain, with the rest obtained from reference TRBV11-2 and TRBJ1-1, is as follows: EAGVAQSPRYKIIEKRQSVAFWCNPISGHATLYWYQQILGQGPKLLIQFQNNGVVDDSQLPKDRFSAERLKGVDSTLKIQPAKLEDSAVYLCASSPQGRNTEAFFGQGTRLTVV.

The gene calls are TRBV5-1 and TRBJ1-5; unclear D gene. The germline V and J ends were trimmed by 7 bases and 5 bases, with 13 bases remaining between them. The V gene's germline CDR1 is SGHRS and CDR2 YFSETQ. The CDR3 has 13 residues. The CDR3 spells CASDTRDDQPQHF. The CDR3 DNA follows: TGCGCCAGCGACACACGGGATGATCAGCCCCAGCATTTT.

This clonotype was found many times. V and J are TRBV25-1 and TRBJ1-1, with 7 bases fitting TRBD1. The CDR3 has 12 amino acids. CDR1 and CDR2 (germline): MGHDK, SYGVNS. The junction had 3 bases not matched to a gene; V was cut back by 6 bases and J by 5 bases. This CDR3 is CASRQGWTEAFF. In nucleotides, the CDR3 is TGTGCCAGCAGACAGGGGTGGACTGAAGCTTTCTTT.

The V call is TRBV7-2, the J call TRBJ1-2; 11 positions agree with TRBD1. This CDR3 has 15 amino acids. With 0 bases clipped from V and 3 bases from J, the junction kept 0 bases outside the gene matches. Germline V gene sequence: CDR1 SGHTA, CDR2 FQGNSA. CDR3 region: CASSLADRGHYGYTF. The CDR3 DNA follows: TGTGCCAGCAGCTTAGCGGACAGGGGGCACTATGGCTACACCTTC. Supplemented by reference TRBV7-2 and TRBJ1-2, the full variable domain reads GAGVSQSPSNKVTEKGKDVELRCDPISGHTALYWYRQSLGQGLEFLIYFQGNSAPDKSGLPSDRFSAERTGGSVSTLTIQRTQQEDSAVYLCASSLADRGHYGYTFGSGTRLTVV.

This CDR3 is CASSLRGSGGTDTQYF. CDR3 nucleotide sequence: TGTGCCAGCAGCTTGCGGGGTAGCGGGGGGACAGATACGCAGTATTTT. The V call is TRBV11-2, the J call TRBJ2-3; 10 bases fit TRBD2. The CDR3 loop spans 16 amino acids. The V and J ends lost 3 bases and 3 bases, in that order; junction bases with no gene match: 6. Germline V lookup: CDR1 SGHAT, CDR2 FQNNGV.

This clonotype was seen many times. The V call is TRBV12-3 or TRBV12-4, the J call TRBJ2-1; 8 bases fit TRBD1. The trim removed 4 bases at V and 2 bases at J, leaving 4 bases unmatched. The CDR3 runs 15 residues. CDR3 in DNA: TGTGCCAGCAGTTACGGACAGGGTACCTACAATGAGCAGTTCTTC. Translating it yields CASSYGQGTYNEQFF.

This clonotype has a count of ten or more. The chain recombines TRBV5-6 with TRBJ1-4; tentatively, D is TRBD1 (6 bases). Trimming stripped 4 bases from V and 16 bases from J, with 20 bases between. The CDR3 extends over 13 amino acids. Germline V CDR1 and CDR2: SGHDT, YYEEEE. CDR3 DNA: TGTGCCAGCAGCCCCGGGACAATGGCCCCTTGGTTTTTT. It yields the protein CASSPGTMAPWFF.

The chain couples TRBV7-6 to TRBJ2-1, with D perhaps TRBD1 (6 bases). Trimming stripped 5 bases from V and 0 bases from J, with 17 bases between. The germline CDR1 and CDR2 sequences are SGHVS and FNYEAQ. The CDR3 extends over 17 amino acids. The CDR3 DNA reads TGTGCCAGCAGCCCCTGGGACGGACAGATCTCCTACAATGAGCAGTTCTTC. This encodes CASSPWDGQISYNEQFF. The entire variable domain, with the rest obtained from reference TRBV7-6 and TRBJ2-1, is as follows: GAGVSQSPRYKVTKRGQDVALRCDPISGHVSLYWYRQALGQGPEFLTYFNYEAQQDKSGLPNDRFSAERPEGSISTLTIQRTEQRDSAMYRCASSPWDGQISYNEQFFGPGTRLTVL.

This chain uses TRBV19 with TRBJ1-1, with 7 bases matching TRBD1. V was pared by 3 bases and J by 4 bases, with 2 bases of the junction left unmatched. This CDR3 is built from 13 residues. Germline CDR1 is LNHDA and CDR2 is SQIVND (reference sequence). CDR3 sequence (DNA): TGTGCCAGTAGTATCGAGGGGGCCACTGAAGCTTTCTTT. It yields the protein CASSIEGATEAFF. The full variable domain, its missing parts supplied by reference TRBV19 and TRBJ1-1, is DGGITQSPKYLFRKEGQNVTLSCEQNLNHDAMYWYRQDPGQGLRLIYYSQIVNDFQKGDIAEGYSVSREKKESFPLTVTSAQKNPTAFYLCASSIEGATEAFFGQGTRLTVV.

The chain couples TRBV7-8 to TRBJ1-4; no definite D call. There are 14 residues in the CDR3. The V end lost 1 base, the J end lost 5 bases, and 8 bases lay between the germline ends. The germline V gene has CDR1 SGHVS and CDR2 FQNEAQ. The CDR3 DNA reads as TGTGCCAGCAGCTTAGACGGAACGAATGAAAAACTGTTTTTT. It codes for CASSLDGTNEKLFF.

This clonotype was counted many times. The rearrangement uses TRBV25-1 and TRBJ1-1; D not certain. The CDR3 length is 12 residues. Trimming pared 7 bases from V and 8 bases from J, leaving 14 bases between. The germline V gene has CDR1 MGHDK and CDR2 SYGVNS. CDR3 amino acids: CASISTGSEAFF. CDR3 DNA sequence: TGTGCCAGCATCTCCACTGGTTCAGAAGCTTTCTTT.

This clonotype was counted a single time. The chain is built from TRBV10-3 and TRBJ2-6, with TRBD1 matching 8 bases. In germline, CDR1 is ENHRY, CDR2 SYGVKD. V was pared by 10 bases and J by 3 bases, with 5 bases of the junction left unmatched. CDR3 length equals 14 residues. The CDR3 loop is CATGQDFGANVLTF. CDR3 sequence (DNA): TGTGCCACGGGACAGGATTTTGGGGCCAACGTCCTGACTTTC.

This clonotype was recorded many times. The J gene is TRBJ1-2, the V gene TRBV29-1, with 7 bases fitting TRBD1. This CDR3 has 11 residues. CDR1 and CDR2 (germline): SQVTM, ANQGSEA. The ends lost 7 bases at V and 8 bases at J; junction bases unmatched: 7. For the CDR3, the DNA is TGCAGCGCCCCAGGGGGAAGGGGCTACACCTTC. Translation gives CSAPGGRGYTF.

On this clonotype: This may stem from a read error, because a much larger clone lies one nucleotide away. This chain joins TRBV7-3 and TRBJ2-1, with 8 bases fitting TRBD2. With V trimmed by 2 bases and J by 5 bases, 5 bases remained unmatched. This CDR3 region has 15 residues. Germline CDR1 and CDR2: SGHTA and FQGTGA. CDR3 region: CASSLGGGTHNEQFF. The CDR3 nucleotides are TGTGCCAGCAGCTTAGGCGGGGGGACACACAATGAGCAGTTCTTC. Full variable domain (outside the CDR3, taken from reference TRBV7-3 and TRBJ2-1): GAGVSQTPSNKVTEKGKYVELRCDPISGHTALYWYRQSLGQGPEFLIYFQGTGAADDSGLPNDRFFAVRPEGSVSTLKIQRTERGDSAVYLCASSLGGGTHNEQFFGPGTRLTVL.

The chain has TRBV20-1 and TRBJ1-2; the match to TRBD1 covers 10 bases. Germline lookup yields CDR1 DFQATT and CDR2 SNEGSKA (reference sequence). V dropped 6 bases and J dropped 7; count of bases not matched to a gene: 5. This CDR3 region has 12 residues. CDR3 nucleotide sequence: TGCAGTGCCAGACAGGGGGCTTCTGGCTACACCTTC. This sequence encodes CSARQGASGYTF.

The chain couples TRBV20-1 to TRBJ2-7, with no clear D. Germline V gene lookup returns CDR1 DFQATT and CDR2 SNEGSKA (reference sequence). Trimming cost V 6 bases and J 1 base, with 16 bases left between them. The length of the CDR3 is 14 residues. CDR3 coding DNA: TGCAGTGCGGAAGAGGTCCGACAATCCTACGAGCAGTACTTC. Translated, it gives CSAEEVRQSYEQYF.

This clonotype appeared once. This chain links TRBV19 with TRBJ1-4; TRBD1 is a possible D gene (5 bases). The CDR3 is made up of 13 amino acids. Trimming removed 7 bases at V and 7 bases at J, with 13 bases between. Germline CDR1 LNHDA, CDR2 SQIVND (reference sequence). Written as DNA, the CDR3 is TGTGCCAGTACCCCAGGGCAGGGTGAAAAACTGTTTTTT. It specifies CASTPGQGEKLFF. Combining the CDR3 with reference TRBV19 and TRBJ1-4 gives the whole variable domain DGGITQSPKYLFRKEGQNVTLSCEQNLNHDAMYWYRQDPGQGLRLIYYSQIVNDFQKGDIAEGYSVSREKKESFPLTVTSAQKNPTAFYLCASTPGQGEKLFFGSGTQLSVL.

J is TRBJ1-2 and V is TRBV15; 7 bases fit TRBD1. CDR3 length: 15 residues. Looked up from germline, CDR1 is LNHNV and CDR2 is YYDKDF (reference sequence). Unmatched junction bases numbered 8, after V lost 3 bases and J lost 4 bases. The CDR3 nucleotides are TGTGCCACCAGCAGCAGAGGGACAGCCTCCTATGGCTACACCTTC. Translation gives CATSSRGTASYGYTF.

This clonotype was detected only a few times. This chain links TRBV3-1 with TRBJ2-7; D is uncertain. The CDR3 spans 18 residues. The germline V gene encodes CDR1 LGHDT and CDR2 YNNKEL (reference sequence). The V and J ends lost 0 bases and 2 bases respectively, with 20 bases between them. The CDR3 bases are TGTGCCAGCAGCCAAGATTCCCGCAATGTAGGGATGGCCTACGAGCAGTACTTC. Its protein product is CASSQDSRNVGMAYEQYF.

This clonotype appeared many times. The V call is TRBV10-3, the J call TRBJ2-7; possibly TRBD1 for D (6 bases). CDR3 size: 14 residues. Per the germline V gene, CDR1 is ENHRY and CDR2 is SYGVKD. Trimming took off 2 bases at V and 2 bases at J, with 10 bases between the two ends. In nucleotides, the CDR3 is TGTGCCATCAGTGAGAGAGGACAGACCTACGAGCAGTACTTC. This encodes CAISERGQTYEQYF.

The chain is built from TRBV6-1 and TRBJ2-7; 7 nucleotides agree with TRBD1. This CDR3 has 14 amino acids. V shed 6 bases, J shed 4 bases, and the junction held 9 bases outside the gene matches. The V gene's germline CDR1 is MNHNS and CDR2 SASEGT. The CDR3: CASRFGTVTYEQYF. Written as DNA, the CDR3 is TGTGCCAGCAGATTCGGGACAGTAACATACGAGCAGTACTTC.

This clonotype was picked up many times. The rearrangement uses TRBV7-6 and TRBJ2-7, with D uncertain. Trimming took 5 bases from V and 0 from J, leaving 14 bases between them. Germline V lookup: CDR1 SGHVS, CDR2 FNYEAQ. The CDR3 loop spans 15 amino acids. DNA of the CDR3: TGTGCCAGCAGCCCGAACGCTTTGAGCTCCTACGAGCAGTACGTC. It is translated as CASSPNALSSYEQYV.

As to this clonotype: At one of its ends the junction is not consistent with the germline gene, which may arise from a read error. This chain uses TRBV18 with TRBJ1-1; D unresolved. Germline CDR1 KGHSH, CDR2 LQKENI. This CDR3 has 15 residues. CDR3 in amino acids: CASSPRQSQNTEAFF. The CDR3 DNA reads as TGTGCCAGCTCACCTAGACAATCCCAGAACACTGAGGCTTTCTTT.

This clonotype was recorded a few times. V and J are TRBV18 and TRBJ1-2; D not resolved. V lost 1 base, J lost 3 bases, and 6 bases lay in between. CDR1 is KGHSH, CDR2 LQKENI, per germline. The CDR3 length is 13 residues. The CDR3 DNA reads TGTGCCAGCTCACCACTCGGAGACTATGGCTACACCTTC. Encoded protein: CASSPLGDYGYTF.